The 20 T cell receptor beta chains presented below share a single source sample, sequenced in a study of blood T cell repertoires in COVID-19. Repertoires were generated with immunoSEQ multiplex PCR, while TCRdb's copy carries only in-frame clones and drops some. The data show 180,000 or so clones, with 80% to 90% seen just once and 12% held by the top ten. The sample comprised peripheral blood. These receptors all come from a woman aged 80 or over with COVID-19, enrolled during active disease.

J is TRBJ2-3 and V is TRBV5-4; 8 bases align to TRBD1. V gave up 6 bases and J gave up 2 bases; unmatched junction bases: 5. The CDR3 runs to 14 residues. The V gene's germline CDR1 is SGHNT and CDR2 YYREEE (reference sequence). The CDR3 DNA is TGTGCCAGCACCGAGACAGGGGCCACAGATACGCAGTATTTT. It codes for CASTETGATDTQYF. The whole variable domain, filled in from reference TRBV5-4 and TRBJ2-3, reads ETGVTQSPTHLIKTRGQQVTLRCSSQSGHNTVSWYQQALGQGPQFIFQYYREEENGRGNFPPRFSGLQFPNYSSELNVNALELDDSALYLCASTETGATDTQYFGPGTRLTVL.

The rearrangement joins TRBV7-6 to TRBJ2-7; 10 positions agree with TRBD2. With V trimmed by 4 bases and J by 2 bases, 5 bases remained unmatched. The CDR3 runs 15 residues. The germline CDR1 and CDR2 sequences are SGHVS and FNYEAQ. Written as DNA, the CDR3 is TGTGCCAGCAGCTACAGACTAGCGGGTACCTACGAGCAGTACTTC. Protein product: CASSYRLAGTYEQYF.

The chain joins TRBV19 to TRBJ2-6; D remains unclear. This CDR3 is 17 amino acids long. In germline, CDR1 is LNHDA, CDR2 SQIVND (reference sequence). The V end was cut by 5 bases, the J end by 0 bases, with 14 bases between. The CDR3 DNA follows: TGTGCCAGTAGTCCCCGGGTAATCCGCTCTGGGGCCAACGTCCTGACTTTC. Protein sequence: CASSPRVIRSGANVLTF. Drawing the rest from reference TRBV19 and TRBJ2-6, the complete variable domain is DGGITQSPKYLFRKEGQNVTLSCEQNLNHDAMYWYRQDPGQGLRLIYYSQIVNDFQKGDIAEGYSVSREKKESFPLTVTSAQKNPTAFYLCASSPRVIRSGANVLTFGAGSRLTVL.

There are a few counts of this clone. V gene TRBV5-6 combines with J gene TRBJ1-1, with 8 bases identical to TRBD1. V shed 4 bases and J 6 bases; nucleotides not matched to a gene: 5. The CDR3 is 13 residues long. Germline loops: CDR1 SGHDT, CDR2 YYEEEE. The CDR3 region has the DNA TGTGCCAGCAGCCTCGGACAGGGTTCTGAAGCTTTCTTT. Amino acids: CASSLGQGSEAFF.

This clone was found once. V usage is TRBV20-1 and J usage is TRBJ2-1, with D possibly TRBD2 on 5 matching bases. V was cut by 3 bases and J by 3 bases, with 12 bases left in between. Germline V gene data show CDR1 as DFQATT and CDR2 as SNEGSKA (reference sequence). The CDR3 is 14 amino acids. DNA of the CDR3: TGCAGTGCTAGTCTACCTAGCAACTACAATGAGCAGTTCTTC. Protein sequence: CSASLPSNYNEQFF.

The sample holds one count of this clone. The chain recombines TRBV27 with TRBJ2-3, with D possibly TRBD1 on 6 matching bases. The CDR3 runs to 16 residues. V dropped 7 bases and J dropped 0 bases, with 17 bases sitting between them. Germline lookup yields CDR1 MNHEY and CDR2 SMNVEV (reference sequence). The chain's CDR3 is CASKPWGTLSTDTQYF. The CDR3 DNA reads as TGTGCCAGCAAACCCTGGGGGACACTTAGCACAGATACGCAGTATTTT.

This clone was recorded once. The rearrangement links TRBV9 to TRBJ2-7; 8 nucleotides align to TRBD2. The V gene's germline CDR1 is SGDLS and CDR2 YYNGEE. The CDR3 has 13 residues. V was clipped by 0 bases and J by 6 bases; unmatched bases: 2. This CDR3 reads CASSVAGGAEQYF. The CDR3 DNA follows: TGTGCCAGCAGCGTAGCGGGGGGGGCCGAGCAGTACTTC.

This clone has just a few counts. V and J are TRBV11-1 and TRBJ1-2, with D possibly TRBD1 on 5 matching bases. CDR1 and CDR2 from the germline V gene are SGHAT and FQDESV (reference sequence). The ends were cut back, 5 bases at V and 7 bases at J, with 17 bases in the middle. The CDR3 extends over 14 amino acids. CDR3 sequence reads: CASSPDGTEGGYTF. CDR3 in DNA: TGTGCCAGCAGCCCTGATGGGACTGAAGGTGGCTACACCTTC.

This clone has more than one count but fewer than ten. V is TRBV5-1 and J is TRBJ2-3; 13 bases are a match to TRBD2. The CDR3 has 16 amino acids. V lost 4 bases, J lost 6 bases, and 8 bases stayed unmatched. The germline CDR1 and CDR2 sequences are SGHRS and YFSETQ. For the CDR3, the DNA is TGCGCCAGCAGCCCCCCCCTGACTAGCGGGGGGGATACGCAGTATTTT. The encoded protein is CASSPPLTSGGDTQYF.

V is TRBV11-1 and J is TRBJ1-3; TRBD1 might be the D (5 bases). V lost 4 bases, J lost 3 bases, and 16 bases lay in between. The germline gives CDR1 SGHAT, CDR2 FQDESV (reference sequence). The CDR3 consists of 16 residues. For the CDR3, the DNA is TGTGCCAGCAGCTCGGACTTGGTGGGACTTGGAAACACCATATATTTT. Protein: CASSSDLVGLGNTIYF.

The V gene is TRBV10-2, the J gene TRBJ2-1, with D perhaps TRBD1 (6 bases). The CDR3 is made up of 14 amino acids. The V gene lost 5 bases and the J gene lost 4 bases, with 12 bases spanning the gap. CDR1 is WSHSY, CDR2 SAAADI, per germline. This chain's CDR3 is CASSRDTSYNEQFF. The CDR3 DNA is TGCGCCAGCAGTCGGGACACCAGTTACAATGAGCAGTTCTTC.

The CDR3 DNA is TGTGCCAGTTCGATCTTCCCCGCCGGAGGGAGCAATCAGCCCCAGCATTTT. It codes for CASSIFPAGGSNQPQHF. The genes are TRBV19 and TRBJ1-5; D unresolved. This CDR3 has 17 amino acids. Trimming pared 8 bases from V and 1 base from J, leaving 21 bases between. CDR1 is LNHDA and CDR2 is SQIVND in the germline V gene (reference sequence).

CDR3 protein: CASSPRDSPDTQYF. The CDR3 DNA sequence: TGTGCCAGCAGCCCGAGGGACAGTCCAGATACGCAGTATTTT. V and J are TRBV7-2 and TRBJ2-3; 7 bases agree with TRBD1. CDR1 and CDR2 from the germline V gene are SGHTA and FQGNSA. This CDR3 is 14 amino acids long. Unmatched junction bases numbered 6, after V lost 5 bases and J lost 4 bases.

This clone was found a few times. The chain has TRBV5-6 and TRBJ1-3; the match to TRBD1 covers 10 bases. Germline CDR1 reads SGHDT; CDR2 reads YYEEEE. This CDR3 is 15 amino acids long. Trimming at V came to 3 bases and at J to 2 bases, leaving 2 bases not matched to a gene. DNA for the CDR3: TGTGCCAGCAGCTGGGGGACAGGGGCTGGAAACACCATATATTTT. It is translated as CASSWGTGAGNTIYF.

The chain links TRBV6-1 to TRBJ1-5, with no clear D. V shed 1 base and J shed 0 bases, with 16 bases lying between them. The CDR3 spans 18 residues. Germline lookup yields CDR1 MNHNS and CDR2 SASEGT. The CDR3 region has the DNA TGTGCCAGCAGTGAAGGCACCGAACAGATCTATAGCAATCAGCCCCAGCATTTT. Translation gives CASSEGTEQIYSNQPQHF.

This chain uses TRBV18 with TRBJ2-5; TRBD2 agrees at 7 bases. CDR3 size: 17 residues. The germline gives CDR1 KGHSH, CDR2 LQKENI. The V segment lost 2 bases and the J segment 1 base; nucleotides outside the gene matches: 10. For the CDR3, the DNA is TGTGCCAGCTCACCAAGAGTGGCGGGAGTGGGCCAAGAGACCCAGTACTTC. It specifies CASSPRVAGVGQETQYF.

The genes are TRBV5-6 and TRBJ2-2; D is undetermined. The V and J ends lost 1 base and 0 bases respectively, with 7 bases between them. This CDR3 spans 15 amino acids. Germline V gives CDR1 SGHDT, CDR2 YYEEEE. CDR3 sequence (DNA): TGTGCCAGCAGCTTGATACAATCGAACACCGGGGAGCTGTTTTTT. Translated, it gives CASSLIQSNTGELFF.

V gene TRBV3-1 (or the pseudogene TRBV3-2) combines with J gene TRBJ2-1; 7 positions agree with TRBD2. The CDR3 contains 17 residues. Trimming took 1 base from V and 10 from J; bases not matched to a gene: 16. Germline V gene lookup returns CDR1 LGHDT and CDR2 YNNKEL (reference sequence). The CDR3 coding sequence is TGTGCCAGCAGCCAAGGAGAGATGGGCGGGAGTAGGGCGGAGCAGTTCTTC. Its translation is CASSQGEMGGSRAEQFF.

V gene TRBV20-1 combines with J gene TRBJ2-7; D call uncertain. The germline gives CDR1 DFQATT, CDR2 SNEGSKA (reference sequence). The CDR3 is 13 amino acids. V gave up 3 bases and J gave up 2 bases, with 11 bases separating them. The DNA of the CDR3 is TGCAGTGCTAGTTTCCCATCAACCTACGAGCAGTACTTC. Amino acid sequence: CSASFPSTYEQYF.

V and J are TRBV5-6 and TRBJ1-2; tentatively, D is TRBD1 (6 bases). The V end lost 0 bases, the J end lost 6 bases, and 12 bases lay between the germline ends. The CDR3 is 14 residues long. Looked up from germline, CDR1 is SGHDT and CDR2 is YYEEEE. CDR3 nucleotides: TGTGCCAGCAGCTTGGTGGCGGGGGCGAATGGCTACACCTTC. Encoded protein: CASSLVAGANGYTF. The complete variable domain, with remaining parts taken from reference TRBV5-6 and TRBJ1-2, reads DAGVTQSPTHLIKTRGQQVTLRCSPKSGHDTVSWYQQALGQGPQFIFQYYEEEERQRGNFPDRFSGHQFPNYSSELNVNALLLGDSALYLCASSLVAGANGYTFGSGTRLTVV.